These 14 T cell receptor beta chains came from one sample sequenced in a study of CD8 T cells in Susac syndrome (dated by TCRdb to about 2019). The method was the immunoSEQ multiplex PCR assay. RNA was extracted using the RNeasy kit, and about 0.45 to 1 ug of the RNA was reverse transcribed with random hexamers. TCRdb reprocessing: public reads trimmed at Q25 with fastp, clones called with MiXCR, in-frame beta chains kept. Each record represents a unique CDR3 protein, reported with the most common genes and DNA among its rows. The sample table records roughly 220,000 distinct CDR3 sequences; about 94% of these occur just once. The ten largest clones add up to 0.15% of the sample. Sequenced input: CD4+ T cells from PBMCs. The receptors originated from a human donor with Susac syndrome.

The rearrangement uses TRBV4-3 and TRBJ1-4, with a weak D call TRBD1 (5 bases). The CDR3 is made up of 13 amino acids. From germline, CDR1 is LGHNA and CDR2 YSLEER. The V and J ends lost 0 bases and 12 bases respectively, with 11 bases between them. CDR3 nucleotide sequence: TGCGCCAGCAGCCAAGAGCGGGGGAGAGAACTGTTTTTT. Translated, it gives CASSQERGRELFF.

The genes are TRBV5-1 and TRBJ1-1; D is uncertain. This CDR3 contains 15 residues. From germline, CDR1 is SGHRS and CDR2 YFSETQ. Trimming pared 0 bases from V and 10 bases from J, leaving 19 bases between. As DNA, the CDR3 is TGCGCCAGCAGCTTGGGAGGCTCAGTGGAGCCTGGAGCTTTCTTT. The encoded protein is CASSLGGSVEPGAFF.

The genes are TRBV6-1 and TRBJ1-6, with D possibly matching TRBD1 (6 bases). V lost 9 bases and J lost 7, with 16 bases in between. Germline V lookup: CDR1 MNHNS, CDR2 SASEGT. The CDR3 contains 14 residues. CDR3 residues: CASGGLIRNSPLHF. The CDR3 DNA follows: TGTGCCAGTGGGGGGCTGATCAGAAATTCACCCCTCCACTTT.

This chain connects TRBV6-2 or TRBV6-3 to TRBJ1-5; no definite D call. Germline CDR1 MNHEY, CDR2 SVGEGT. The CDR3 runs 17 residues. V was clipped by 2 bases and J by 1 base, with 15 bases between them. CDR3 protein: CASSYEANGRSNQPQHF. CDR3 DNA: TGTGCCAGCAGTTACGAGGCCAACGGGAGGAGCAATCAGCCCCAGCATTTT.

The J gene is TRBJ2-7, the V gene TRBV20-1; weak D call: TRBD2 (5 bases). This CDR3 contains 14 residues. The ends were cut back, 6 bases at V and 3 bases at J, with 18 bases in the middle. Germline assignment: CDR1 DFQATT and CDR2 SNEGSKA (reference sequence). The CDR3 loop is CSARRSGVYYEQYF. The CDR3 DNA reads as TGCAGTGCCCGGAGGAGCGGCGTCTACTACGAGCAGTACTTC.

CDR3 in DNA: TGTGCCAGCAGCTCTCCACAGGGGGCCGACGAGCAGTACTTC. Its protein is CASSSPQGADEQYF. The gene calls are TRBV5-6 and TRBJ2-7; 9 nucleotides match TRBD1. Losses at the gene ends were 3 bases for V and 5 bases for J; bases not matched to a gene: 6. This CDR3 is 14 amino acids long. Per germline, CDR1 SGHDT and CDR2 YYEEEE.

The chain is built from TRBV28 and TRBJ2-2; D tentatively reads TRBD1 or TRBD2 (6 bases each). The V end was cut by 8 bases, the J end by 2 bases, with 15 bases between. Germline V gene sequence: CDR1 MDHEN, CDR2 SYDVKM. The CDR3 is 15 amino acids. The CDR3 is CASETGARNTGELFF. CDR3 in DNA: TGTGCCAGCGAGACGGGGGCCAGAAACACCGGGGAGCTGTTTTTT.

This chain joins TRBV6-2 or TRBV6-3 and TRBJ1-2; 9 positions match TRBD1. V was pared by 5 bases and J by 2 bases, with 9 bases of the junction left unmatched. CDR1 and CDR2 (germline): MNHEY, SVGEGT. The CDR3 runs to 16 residues. The CDR3 nucleotides read TGTGCCAGCAGTAAGTTACCGGGACAGGGAAACTATGGCTACACCTTC. Amino acid sequence: CASSKLPGQGNYGYTF.

DNA of the CDR3: TGCAGTGCCGGCCCAGGGAGCAGGAGTTTAAATGAGCAGTTCTTC. It codes for CSAGPGSRSLNEQFF. The genes are TRBV20-1 and TRBJ2-1; either TRBD1 or TRBD2 may fit D (5 bases each). Germline-derived CDR1 and CDR2 are DFQATT and SNEGSKA (reference sequence). Trimming left V 6 bases short and J 7 bases short, with 22 bases between. CDR3 size: 15 residues.

The gene calls are TRBV20-1 and TRBJ1-5; D not certain. V was cut by 0 bases and J by 2 bases, with 17 bases left in between. The germline CDR1 and CDR2 sequences are DFQATT and SNEGSKA (reference sequence). This CDR3 is built from 17 residues. The CDR3 region is CSARDPGPQPGNQPQHF. CDR3 bases: TGCAGTGCTAGAGACCCGGGCCCCCAGCCTGGCAATCAGCCCCAGCATTTT.

This clonotype has only one observation. The V gene is TRBV20-1, the J gene TRBJ2-5; 10 nucleotides line up with TRBD1. J lost 4 bases, V lost 1 base, and 3 bases had no gene match. Germline assignment: CDR1 DFQATT and CDR2 SNEGSKA (reference sequence). This CDR3 is built from 14 residues. CDR3 coding DNA: TGCAGTGCTAGAGGGGGACAGGGGTTAGAGACCCAGTACTTC. Protein sequence: CSARGGQGLETQYF.

J is TRBJ2-7 and V is TRBV19; D is unclear. Trimming took off 2 bases at V and 2 bases at J, with 7 bases between the two ends. CDR1 is LNHDA and CDR2 is SQIVND in the germline V gene (reference sequence). This CDR3 region has 13 residues. CDR3 protein: CASSISSTYEQYF. The CDR3 DNA reads as TGTGCCAGTAGTATATCCTCGACCTACGAGCAGTACTTC.

This chain connects TRBV4-2 to TRBJ1-1; TRBD1 aligns across 9 bases. Germline CDR1 is LGHNA and CDR2 is YNFKEQ. The CDR3 contains 15 residues. Trimming at V came to 1 base and at J to 2 bases, leaving 2 bases not matched to a gene. For the CDR3, the DNA is TGTGCCAGCAGCCAAGGGGACAGGGTTAACACTGAAGCTTTCTTT. Translation: CASSQGDRVNTEAFF.

V usage is TRBV6-2 or TRBV6-3 and J usage is TRBJ2-1, with TRBD2 identical over 7 bases. Per germline, CDR1 MNHEY and CDR2 SVGEGT. V dropped 7 bases and J dropped 9; count of bases not matched to a gene: 12. The CDR3 length is 14 residues. The CDR3 DNA is TGTGCCAGCACGGGCGGGGGAGGCTCGAGTGAGCAGTTCTTC. Translation: CASTGGGGSSEQFF.